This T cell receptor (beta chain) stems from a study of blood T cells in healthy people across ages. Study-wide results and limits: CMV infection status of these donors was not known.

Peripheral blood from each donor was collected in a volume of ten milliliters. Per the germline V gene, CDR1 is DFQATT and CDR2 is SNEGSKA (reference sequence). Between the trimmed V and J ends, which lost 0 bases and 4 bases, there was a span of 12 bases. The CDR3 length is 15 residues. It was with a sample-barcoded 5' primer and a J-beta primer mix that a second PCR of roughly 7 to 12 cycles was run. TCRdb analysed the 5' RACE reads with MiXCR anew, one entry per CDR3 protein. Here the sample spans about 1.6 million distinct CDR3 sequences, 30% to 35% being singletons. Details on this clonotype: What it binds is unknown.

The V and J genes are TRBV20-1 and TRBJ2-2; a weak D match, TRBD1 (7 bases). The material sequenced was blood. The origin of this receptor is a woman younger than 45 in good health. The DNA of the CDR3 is TGCAGTGCTAGAGATTGGCAGGGGGGCACCGGGGAGCTGTTTTTT. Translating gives CSARDWQGGTGELFF.